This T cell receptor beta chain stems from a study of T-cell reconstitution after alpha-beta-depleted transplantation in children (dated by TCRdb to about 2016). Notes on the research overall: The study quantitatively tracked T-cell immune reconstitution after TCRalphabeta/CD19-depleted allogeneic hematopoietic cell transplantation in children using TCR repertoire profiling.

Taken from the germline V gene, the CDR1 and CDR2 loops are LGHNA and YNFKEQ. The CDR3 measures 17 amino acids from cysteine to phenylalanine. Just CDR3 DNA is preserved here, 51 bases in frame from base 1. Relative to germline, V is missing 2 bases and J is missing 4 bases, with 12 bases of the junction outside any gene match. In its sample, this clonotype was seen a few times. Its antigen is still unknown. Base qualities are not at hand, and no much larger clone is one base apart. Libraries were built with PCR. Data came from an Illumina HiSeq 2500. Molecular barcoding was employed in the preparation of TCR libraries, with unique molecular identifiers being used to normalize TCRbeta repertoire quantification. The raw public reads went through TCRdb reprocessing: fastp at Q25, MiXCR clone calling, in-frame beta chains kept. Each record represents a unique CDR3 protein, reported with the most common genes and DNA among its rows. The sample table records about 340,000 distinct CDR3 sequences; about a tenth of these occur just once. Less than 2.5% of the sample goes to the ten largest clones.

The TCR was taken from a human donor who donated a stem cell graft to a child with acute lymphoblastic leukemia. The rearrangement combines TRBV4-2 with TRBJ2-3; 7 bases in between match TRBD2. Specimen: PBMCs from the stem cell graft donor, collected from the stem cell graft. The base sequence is TGTGCCAGCAGCCAATTGGCATCGACTAGCATCGCAGATACGCAGTATTTT. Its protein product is CASSQLASTSIADTQYF.